This passage covers 4 T cell receptor beta chains from one sample sequenced in a study of T cell responses to AZD1222 COVID-19 vaccine (dated by TCRdb to the early 2020s). In the paper's terms, the time point label means: about 28 days (+/-7) after the second vaccine dose. The library was built by means of the immunoSEQ multiplex PCR assay. Not all clones reach the TCRdb copy of this immuneACCESS table, which keeps in-frame sequences only. Checked studies attribute under half of the gap to unresolved V genes and leave the rest unexplained. The sample table holds over 85,000 clones, of which around nine tenths were seen once. The ten largest clones take up around a sixth of the sample. The sample consisted of peripheral blood, taken 28 days after the second AZD1222 dose. These receptor sequences come from an adult who received the AZD1222 COVID-19 vaccine.

V and J are TRBV6-5 and TRBJ1-6, with 7 positions matching TRBD1. Germline values: CDR1 MNHEY, CDR2 SVGAGI. There are 15 residues in the CDR3. Losses at the gene ends were 6 bases for V and 7 bases for J; bases not matched to a gene: 9. The CDR3, as DNA: TGTGCCAGCAGATCAGGGACAGCTACGAATTCACCCCTCCACTTT. Translated: CASRSGTATNSPLHF.

J is TRBJ2-1 and V is TRBV2, with D possibly matching TRBD2 (5 bases). CDR3 size: 15 residues. CDR1 SNHLY and CDR2 FYNNEI come from the germline V gene. Trimming shortened V by 6 bases and J by 2 bases, and 14 bases separated the two germline ends. The CDR3 reads CASRVAAGPYNEQFF. Here the CDR3 DNA reads TGTGCCAGCAGGGTGGCGGCGGGCCCCTACAATGAGCAGTTCTTC.

This clone was seen only once. The V gene is TRBV6-4, the J gene TRBJ2-1; 8 bases line up with TRBD2. The V segment lost 0 bases and the J segment 5 bases; nucleotides outside the gene matches: 6. Germline V gene lookup returns CDR1 MRHNA and CDR2 SNTAGT. The CDR3 is made up of 16 amino acids. CDR3 bases: TGTGCCAGCAGTGACTCGACAGCGGGAGCCCACAATGAGCAGTTCTTC. Its translation is CASSDSTAGAHNEQFF.

This clone was detected only a few times. The rearrangement joins TRBV6-1 to TRBJ2-3; possibly TRBD2 for D (5 bases). CDR1 and CDR2 (germline): MNHNS, SASEGT. Trimming shortened V by 1 base and J by 1 base, and 12 bases separated the two germline ends. This CDR3 has 16 residues. Written as DNA, the CDR3 is TGTGCCAGCAGTGAAGGGAACTCCGGGGGCACAGATACGCAGTATTTT. It encodes CASSEGNSGGTDTQYF.